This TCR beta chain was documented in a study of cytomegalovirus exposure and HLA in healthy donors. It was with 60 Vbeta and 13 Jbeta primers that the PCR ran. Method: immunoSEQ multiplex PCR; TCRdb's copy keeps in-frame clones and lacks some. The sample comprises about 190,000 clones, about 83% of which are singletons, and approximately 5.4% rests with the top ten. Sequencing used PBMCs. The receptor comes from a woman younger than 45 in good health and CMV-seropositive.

CDR3 nucleotide sequence: TGCGCCAGCAGCGAAAAGCGGGGGGGCCGGACAGATACGCAGTATTTT. Residues: CASSEKRGGRTDTQYF. This chain uses TRBV4-3 with TRBJ2-3, with TRBD2 identical over 10 bases. The V segment lost 5 bases and the J segment 3 bases; nucleotides outside the gene matches: 8. In germline, CDR1 is LGHNA, CDR2 YSLEER. The CDR3 consists of 16 residues.